A selection of T cell receptor beta chains follows, all from one sample in a study of lymphopenia after photon versus proton radiotherapy. Repertoires were generated with immunoSEQ multiplex PCR, while TCRdb's copy carries only in-frame clones and drops some. The sample has about 27,000 clones, roughly 89% seen once; the top ten hold approximately 19%. The source was peripheral blood, collected from a patient treated with photon-based radiotherapy. These receptors all stem from a man aged 50-59 years with gastric cancer. Each CDR3 is given with its conserved first and last residue. D genes are given only for firm matches. Some rows have no size entry. The others give once, few or many, or a class for an expanded clone.

>.|TRBV29-1|.|TRBJ1-2
TGCAGCGCAACCCTCTTGGGGGTCGGGGATGGCTACACCTTC
CSATLLGVGDGYTF
>.|TRBV2|TRBD2|TRBJ2-1
TGTGCCAGCTTAAGGGCTAGCGGGGGCCCCTACAATGAGCAGTTCTTC
CASLRASGGPYNEQFF
>.|TRBV30|.|TRBJ1-6
TGTGCCTGGAGTGTACCGGGGACCAGTGCGACCCTCCACTTT
CAWSVPGTSATLHF
>once|TRBV27|.|TRBJ1-1
TGTGCCAGCAGTTTGGGGGCATCGAACACTGAAGCTTTCTTT
CASSLGASNTEAFF
>once|TRBV6-1|TRBD1|TRBJ2-2
TGTGCCAGCAGTGAGAGGGACAGGGTAGGCACCGGGGAGCTGTTTTTT
CASSERDRVGTGELFF
>.|TRBV6-6|TRBD2|TRBJ2-2
TGTGCCAGCAGCCGTAGCGGGGGTATGACCGGGGAGCTGTTTTTT
CASSRSGGMTGELFF
>.|TRBV5-4|TRBD2|TRBJ2-1
TGTGCCAGCAGCTGGGGGGGTCTAGTCGAGGTTGAGCAGTTCTTC
CASSWGGLVEVEQFF
>.|TRBV5-1|TRBD1|TRBJ1-6
TGCGCCAGCAGACGAACTTGGGACAGTCGGAATTCACCCCTCCACTTT
CASRRTWDSRNSPLHF
>.|TRBV5-4|TRBD1|TRBJ2-2
TGTGCCAGCAGGAAGACAGGGAACGGGGAGCTGTTTTTT
CASRKTGNGELFF
>.|TRBV4-2|TRBD1|TRBJ1-6
TGTGCCAGCAGGCTCCCGGGACAGGGAAATTCACCCCTCCACTTT
CASRLPGQGNSPLHF
>.|TRBV30|.|TRBJ2-2
TGTGCCTGGTCATGGGGCACCGGGGAGCTGTTTTTT
CAWSWGTGELFF
>once|TRBV7-6|.|TRBJ2-3
TGTGCCAGCGACGAGGGCGGGGGCCGCACAGATACGCAGTATTTT
CASDEGGGRTDTQYF
>.|TRBV9|.|TRBJ1-4
TGTGCCAGCAGCGTAGCTTGGGACAAGAATGAAAAACTGTTTTTT
CASSVAWDKNEKLFF
>.|TRBV19|.|TRBJ1-5
TGTGCCAGTAGTATTTTGGGACAGCCCCAGCATTTT
CASSILGQPQHF
>once|TRBV6-1|.|TRBJ2-3
TGTGCCAGCAGTGAAGACCCGATGTCCGATACGCAGTATTTT
CASSEDPMSDTQYF
>.|TRBV18|.|TRBJ2-3
TGTGCCAGCTCACCACCTAGACAAGATACGCAGTATTTT
CASSPPRQDTQYF
>.|TRBV10-3|.|TRBJ1-3
TGTGCCATCAGATCCGACAACTCTGGAAACACCATATATTTT
CAIRSDNSGNTIYF
>.|TRBV27|.|TRBJ2-2
TGTGCCAGCAGGCCCACAGGCTTCGCGAACACCGGGGAGCTGTTTTTT
CASRPTGFANTGELFF
>once|TRBV7-7|TRBD2|TRBJ2-6
TGTGCCAGCAGCCCAGAGCGGGGCAAAGCCGGGGCCAACGTCCTGACTTTC
CASSPERGKAGANVLTF
>.|TRBV6-6|.|TRBJ2-3
TGTGCCAGCATCCAGGACGGGGGGCGCGGTCCAGATACGCAGTATTTT
CASIQDGGRGPDTQYF
>.|TRBV19|.|TRBJ1-1
TGTGCCAGTAGGCAAAGGACAGATGAAGCTTTCTTT
CASRQRTDEAFF
>few|TRBV2|.|TRBJ1-1
TGTGCCAGCAGACCAGGGAGATTGAACACTGAAGCTTTCTTT
CASRPGRLNTEAFF
>.|TRBV12-5|.|TRBJ2-1
TGTGCTAGTGGTTTGGAGAATGAGCAGTTCTTC
CASGLENEQFF
>.|TRBV19|.|TRBJ1-2
TGTGCCAGTACAGGGTCGTTTGGCTACACCTTC
CASTGSFGYTF
>.|TRBV12-5|TRBD2|TRBJ2-5
TGTGCTAGTGGTTTGGCGGGGGGCCAAGAGACCCAGTACTTC
CASGLAGGQETQYF
>.|TRBV15|.|TRBJ2-2
TGTGCCACCAGCAGAGATAAGGACAGGGGACTAGCCCACGGGGAGCTGTTTTTT
CATSRDKDRGLAHGELFF
>once|TRBV2|.|TRBJ1-5
TGTGCCAGCAGTGTTGGGAGAAGCAATCAGCCCCAGCATTTT
CASSVGRSNQPQHF
>.|TRBV19|.|TRBJ1-6
TGTGCCAGTAGCTCACGGGCCCGTAATTCACCCCTCCACTTT
CASSSRARNSPLHF
>.|TRBV9|.|TRBJ2-3
TGTGCCAGCAGCCCCCAAGGGGGATCTACAGATACGCAGTATTTT
CASSPQGGSTDTQYF
>.|TRBV5-1|TRBD2|TRBJ2-7
TGCGCCAGCAGCTTGTGGGGGGAGGGAAACCAGTACTTC
CASSLWGEGNQYF
>.|TRBV5-1|TRBD1|TRBJ1-1
TGCGCCAGCAGCTCCGTAGTCGCAGGGGGCACGAACACTGAAGCTTTCTTT
CASSSVVAGGTNTEAFF
>.|TRBV12-1|.|TRBJ2-4
TGTGCCAGCAGCTTTGAGGCGGGCATTCAGTACTTC
CASSFEAGIQYF
>.|TRBV19|.|TRBJ2-1
TGTGCCAGTAGTGCGCCTCAGGGTATCCGGTTCTTC
CASSAPQGIRFF
>.|TRBV5-1|TRBD1|TRBJ1-1
TGCGCCAGCAGACAGAGTAGCAGGGGGCTCACTGAAGCTTTCTTT
CASRQSSRGLTEAFF
>.|TRBV7-6|TRBD1|TRBJ1-3
TGTGCCAGCAGCTTGGTCGACCCCAGGGGGCCAGGAAACACCATATATTTT
CASSLVDPRGPGNTIYF
>.|TRBV6-1|.|TRBJ2-2
TGTGCCAGCAGTGAAGACGTAGAAACCGGGGAGCTGTTTTTT
CASSEDVETGELFF
>.|TRBV4-3|.|TRBJ2-1
TGCGCCAGCAGCGAAGGAGGGGATGAGCAGTTCTTC
CASSEGGDEQFF
>.|TRBV7-9|.|TRBJ2-1
TGTGCCAGCAGCTTATCTATGGGGGAGCAGTTCTTC
CASSLSMGEQFF
>.|TRBV27|TRBD1|TRBJ2-7
TGTGCCAGCAGAAGCACCCGGGACAGTCCCTACGAGCAGTACTTC
CASRSTRDSPYEQYF
>.|TRBV6-4|.|TRBJ1-2
TGTGCCAGCAGTGACTCATCGGAATCTCGGGGCTACACCTTC
CASSDSSESRGYTF
>.|TRBV18|.|TRBJ2-5
TGTGCCACCTCTGGGGCTTACCAAGAGACCCAGTACTTC
CATSGAYQETQYF
>once|TRBV11-2|.|TRBJ2-5
TGTGCCAGCAGCTTACTAGGGGTGGAGACCCAGTACTTC
CASSLLGVETQYF
>.|TRBV19|.|TRBJ1-5
TGTGCCAGTAGTATAGTAGTAAGGGAACAGCCCCAGCATTTT
CASSIVVREQPQHF
>.|TRBV6-5|.|TRBJ2-3
TGTGCCAGCAGTTACTCGAGGCGGGATACGCAGTATTTT
CASSYSRRDTQYF
>.|TRBV29-1|.|TRBJ1-2
TGCAGCGTCGCCCCCCTAAAAGGGTGGGATGGCTACACCTTC
CSVAPLKGWDGYTF
>.|TRBV5-1|.|TRBJ1-3
TGCGCCAGCAGCTATACTACGACAGGCACCATATATTTT
CASSYTTTGTIYF
>.|TRBV14|.|TRBJ1-2
TGTGCCAGCAGCCTTGGGGGTTATGGCTACACCTTC
CASSLGGYGYTF
>.|TRBV9|.|TRBJ2-3
TGTGCCAGCAGCGTAGAAGCCAGCCGCACAGATACGCAGTATTTT
CASSVEASRTDTQYF